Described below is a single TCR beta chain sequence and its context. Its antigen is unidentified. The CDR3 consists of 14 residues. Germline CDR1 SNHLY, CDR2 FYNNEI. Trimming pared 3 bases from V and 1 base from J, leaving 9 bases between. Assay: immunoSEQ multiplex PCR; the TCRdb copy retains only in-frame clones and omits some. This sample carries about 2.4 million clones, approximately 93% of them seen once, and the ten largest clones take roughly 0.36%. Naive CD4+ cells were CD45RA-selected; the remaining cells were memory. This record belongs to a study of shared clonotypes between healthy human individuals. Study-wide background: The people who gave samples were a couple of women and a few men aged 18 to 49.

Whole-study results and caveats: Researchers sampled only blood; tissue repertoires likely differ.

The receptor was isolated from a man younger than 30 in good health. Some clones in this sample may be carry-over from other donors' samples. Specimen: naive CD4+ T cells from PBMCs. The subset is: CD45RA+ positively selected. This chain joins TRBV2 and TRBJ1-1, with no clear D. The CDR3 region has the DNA TGTGCCAGCAGTGATTTGGGCTCGAACACTGAAGCTTTCTTT. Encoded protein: CASSDLGSNTEAFF. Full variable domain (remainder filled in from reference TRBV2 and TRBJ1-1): EPEVTQTPSHQVTQMGQEVILRCVPISNHLYFYWYRQILGQKVEFLVSFYNNEISEKSEIFDDQFSVERPDGSNFTLKIRSTKLEDSAMYFCASSDLGSNTEAFFGQGTRLTVV.